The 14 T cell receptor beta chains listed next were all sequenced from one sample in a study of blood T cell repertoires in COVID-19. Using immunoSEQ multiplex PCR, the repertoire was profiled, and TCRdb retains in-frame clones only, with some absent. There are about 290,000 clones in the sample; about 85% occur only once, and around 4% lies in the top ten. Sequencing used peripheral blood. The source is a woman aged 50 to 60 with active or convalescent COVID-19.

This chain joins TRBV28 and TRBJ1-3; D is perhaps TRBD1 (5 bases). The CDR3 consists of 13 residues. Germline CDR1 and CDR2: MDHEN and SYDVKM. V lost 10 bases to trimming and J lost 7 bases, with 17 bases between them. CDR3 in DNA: TGTGCCACGGGGACTCTTAACGGGAACACCATATATTTT. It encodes CATGTLNGNTIYF.

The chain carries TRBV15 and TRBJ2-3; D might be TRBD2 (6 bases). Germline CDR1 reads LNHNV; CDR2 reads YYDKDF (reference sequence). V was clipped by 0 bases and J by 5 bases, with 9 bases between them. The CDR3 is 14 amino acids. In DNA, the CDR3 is TGTGCCACCAGCAGAGATAGCGGTCGAGATACGCAGTATTTT. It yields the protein CATSRDSGRDTQYF.

The CDR3 sequence: CASSETLGGFSGTQYF. In nucleotides, the CDR3 is TGTGCCAGCAGTGAGACTCTAGGGGGATTCTCGGGGACCCAGTACTTC. The rearrangement links TRBV28 to TRBJ2-5; D is possibly TRBD1 (6 bases). This CDR3 spans 16 amino acids. From germline, CDR1 is MDHEN and CDR2 SYDVKM. The ends were cut back, 5 bases at V and 7 bases at J, with 23 bases in the middle.

CDR3 sequence: CASSARTGNFMNTEAFF. CDR3 nucleotide sequence: TGTGCCAGCAGCGCCAGGACAGGCAACTTCATGAACACTGAAGCTTTCTTT. The chain links TRBV21-1 to TRBJ1-1; the table assigns TRBD1, which was not confirmed against the DNA. TRBV21-1 is flagged as a pseudogene. The CDR3 covers 17 residues.

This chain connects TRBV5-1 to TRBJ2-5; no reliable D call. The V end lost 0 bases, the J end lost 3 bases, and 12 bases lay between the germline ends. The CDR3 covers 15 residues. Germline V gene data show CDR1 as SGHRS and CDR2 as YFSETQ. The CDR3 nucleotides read TGCGCCAGCAGCTTGGCTGTGTGGTTAGAAGAGACCCAGTACTTC. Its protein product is CASSLAVWLEETQYF.

This CDR3 reads CASSFYPGLKLDYEQYF. The CDR3 nucleotides are TGTGCCAGCAGTTTTTACCCGGGACTTAAATTAGACTACGAGCAGTACTTC. J is TRBJ2-7 and V is TRBV6-2 or TRBV6-3; D might be TRBD2 (6 bases). Trimming pared 4 bases from V and 3 bases from J, leaving 22 bases between. The germline V gene encodes CDR1 MNHEY and CDR2 SVGEGT. This CDR3 is 17 amino acids long.

CDR3 DNA: TGTGCCAGCAGTCCCGGCAGGGGGCAAACTGAAGCTTTCTTT. Translation gives CASSPGRGQTEAFF. The chain is built from TRBV27 and TRBJ1-1, with 8 bases fitting TRBD1. Germline assignment: CDR1 MNHEY and CDR2 SMNVEV (reference sequence). This CDR3 has 14 amino acids. V shed 5 bases, J shed 5 bases, and the junction held 7 bases outside the gene matches.

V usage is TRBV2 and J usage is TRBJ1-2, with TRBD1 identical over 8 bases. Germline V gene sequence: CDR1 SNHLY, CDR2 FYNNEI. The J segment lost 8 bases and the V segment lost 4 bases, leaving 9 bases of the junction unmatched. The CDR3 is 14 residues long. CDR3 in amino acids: CASSVGTGPSGYTF. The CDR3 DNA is TGTGCCAGCAGTGTCGGGACAGGTCCCAGCGGCTACACCTTC.

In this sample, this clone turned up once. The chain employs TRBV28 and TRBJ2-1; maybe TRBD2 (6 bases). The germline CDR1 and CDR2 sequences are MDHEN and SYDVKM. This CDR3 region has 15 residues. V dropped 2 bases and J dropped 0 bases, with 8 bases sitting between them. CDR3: CASSLGGVSYNEQFF. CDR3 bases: TGTGCCAGCAGTTTAGGCGGGGTCTCCTACAATGAGCAGTTCTTC.

The CDR3 DNA follows: TGTGCCAGCAGCTTGGGAGTGAGCTCCTATAATTCACCCCTCCACTTT. It specifies CASSLGVSSYNSPLHF. V usage is TRBV5-6 and J usage is TRBJ1-6; D uncertain. This CDR3 contains 16 residues. The germline V and J ends were trimmed by 0 bases and 0 bases, with 7 bases remaining between them. Looked up from germline, CDR1 is SGHDT and CDR2 is YYEEEE. The full variable domain, completed using reference TRBV5-6 and TRBJ1-6, is DAGVTQSPTHLIKTRGQQVTLRCSPKSGHDTVSWYQQALGQGPQFIFQYYEEEERQRGNFPDRFSGHQFPNYSSELNVNALLLGDSALYLCASSLGVSSYNSPLHFGNGTRLTVT.

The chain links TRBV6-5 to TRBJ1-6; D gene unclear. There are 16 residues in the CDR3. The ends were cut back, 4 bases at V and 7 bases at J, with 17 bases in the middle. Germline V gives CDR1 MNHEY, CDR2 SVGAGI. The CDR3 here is CASSSSGPSGNSPLHF. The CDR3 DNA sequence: TGTGCCAGCAGTTCCTCGGGCCCATCGGGAAATTCACCCCTCCACTTT.

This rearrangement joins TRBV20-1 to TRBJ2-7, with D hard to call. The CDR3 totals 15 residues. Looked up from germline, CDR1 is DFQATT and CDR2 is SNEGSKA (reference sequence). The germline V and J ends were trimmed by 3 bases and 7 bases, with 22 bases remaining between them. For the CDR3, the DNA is TGCAGTGCTAGTTGTCGTGCAACGCAACACAGAGAGCAGTACTTC. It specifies CSASCRATQHREQYF.

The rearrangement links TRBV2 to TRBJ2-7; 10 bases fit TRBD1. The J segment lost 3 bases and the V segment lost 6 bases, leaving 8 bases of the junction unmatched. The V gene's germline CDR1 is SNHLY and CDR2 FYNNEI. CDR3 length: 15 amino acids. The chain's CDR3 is CASRVDRGQYYEQYF. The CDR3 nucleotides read TGTGCCAGCAGAGTTGACAGGGGGCAGTACTACGAGCAGTACTTC.

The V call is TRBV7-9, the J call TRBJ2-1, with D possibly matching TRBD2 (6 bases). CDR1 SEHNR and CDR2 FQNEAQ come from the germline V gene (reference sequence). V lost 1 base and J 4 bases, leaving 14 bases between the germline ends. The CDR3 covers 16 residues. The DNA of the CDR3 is TGTGCCAGCAGCTTAGAGCGGGTTGGGCCGTACAATGAGCAGTTCTTC. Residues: CASSLERVGPYNEQFF.